A single sample gave rise to the 10 T cell receptor beta chains below, sequenced in a study of cytomegalovirus exposure and HLA in healthy donors. Measured with immunoSEQ multiplex PCR; TCRdb has only the in-frame clones, and not every one. The profile shows under 150,000 clones, approximately 89% of them singletons. The source material was PBMCs. The origin of the receptors is a young man in good health and CMV-seronegative.

This clone was picked up one time. The V call is TRBV28, the J call TRBJ2-5; 11 nucleotides match TRBD2. V lost 5 bases to trimming and J lost 5 bases; unmatched junction nucleotides: 10. CDR1 and CDR2 from the germline V gene are MDHEN and SYDVKM. The CDR3 spans 16 residues. CDR3 coding DNA: TGTGCCAGCAGTCCGCACCTTAGCGGGAGGGAGGAGACCCAGTACTTC. This gives the protein CASSPHLSGREETQYF.

V and J are TRBV30 and TRBJ2-2, with TRBD2 matching over 7 bases. Germline loops: CDR1 GTSNPN, CDR2 SVGIG (reference sequence). The CDR3 has 14 residues. The CDR3 is CALSGLADTGELFF. CDR3 DNA: TGTGCGCTGAGTGGGCTAGCGGACACCGGGGAGCTGTTTTTT.

This clone showed up just once. The chain is built from TRBV5-1 and TRBJ2-3; 11 bases are shared with TRBD2. Trimming removed 4 bases from V and 2 bases from J; junction bases left unmatched: 3. The length of the CDR3 is 15 residues. Germline V CDR1 and CDR2: SGHRS, YFSETQ. In DNA form, the CDR3 reads TGCGCCAGCAGCCTGACTAGCGGGACCACAGATACGCAGTATTTT. This encodes CASSLTSGTTDTQYF.

J is TRBJ2-3 and V is TRBV5-1; 9 nucleotides agree with TRBD2. The CDR3 is 15 amino acids. Germline trimming cut 0 bases from V and 6 bases from J; bases unmatched to any gene: 5. Germline CDR1 is SGHRS and CDR2 is YFSETQ. The CDR3 coding sequence is TGCGCCAGCAGCTTGGGAGGACTAGCGTCGGATACGCAGTATTTT. As protein: CASSLGGLASDTQYF.

This clone appeared once. The CDR3 loop is CSVGVGFRANNEQFF. CDR3 in DNA: TGCAGCGTTGGGGTAGGGTTCAGGGCCAACAATGAGCAGTTCTTC. This chain links TRBV29-1 with TRBJ2-1; tentatively, D is TRBD1 (5 bases). The CDR3 is 15 residues long. V shed 4 bases and J shed 5 bases, with 18 bases lying between them. The V gene's germline CDR1 is SQVTM and CDR2 ANQGSEA.

J is TRBJ2-2 and V is TRBV15; 9 nucleotides align to TRBD1. There are 13 residues in the CDR3. Germline loops: CDR1 LNHNV, CDR2 YYDKDF (reference sequence). V lost 9 bases to trimming and J lost 4 bases; unmatched junction nucleotides: 3. In DNA form, the CDR3 reads TGTGCCACTTGGGACAGGGTCACCGGGGAGCTGTTTTTT. Translating gives CATWDRVTGELFF.

The V and J genes are TRBV6-1 and TRBJ1-5; no firm D call. Germline V gene sequence: CDR1 MNHNS, CDR2 SASEGT. CDR3 size: 15 residues. Trimming left V 2 bases short and J 0 bases short, with 8 bases between. The CDR3 nucleotides read TGTGCCAGCAGTGAATACGGGTCTAGCAATCAGCCCCAGCATTTT. Amino acid sequence: CASSEYGSSNQPQHF.

The rearrangement uses TRBV2 and TRBJ1-5; TRBD1 aligns across 8 bases. The CDR3 is 20 amino acids. The V gene end was trimmed by 3 bases and the J gene end by 0 bases; junction bases not matched to a gene: 16. Looked up from germline, CDR1 is SNHLY and CDR2 is FYNNEI. DNA of the CDR3: TGTGCCAGCAGTGACTACTTTTTGGGACAGGACCCTTTTAGCAATCAGCCCCAGCATTTT. This translates into CASSDYFLGQDPFSNQPQHF.

V is TRBV5-5 and J is TRBJ1-1; D might be TRBD1 (5 bases). CDR1 and CDR2 from the germline V gene are SGHKS and YYEKEE (reference sequence). Trimming stripped 0 bases from V and 11 bases from J, with 14 bases between. This CDR3 has 13 amino acids. The CDR3 reads CASSLDVRAGAFF. The CDR3 nucleotides are TGTGCCAGCAGCTTGGACGTCAGGGCGGGGGCTTTCTTT. Based on the CDR3 plus reference TRBV5-5 and TRBJ1-1, the full variable domain is DAGVTQSPTHLIKTRGQQVTLRCSPISGHKSVSWYQQVLGQGPQFIFQYYEKEERGRGNFPDRFSARQFPNYSSELNVNALLLGDSALYLCASSLDVRAGAFFGQGTRLTVV.

V and J are TRBV7-9 and TRBJ1-3; D gene ambiguous. This CDR3 is built from 16 residues. V shed 0 bases and J shed 0 bases, with 9 bases lying between them. The germline CDR1 and CDR2 sequences are SEHNR and FQNEAQ (reference sequence). The CDR3 bases are TGTGCCAGCAGCTTAGCAGTGGCGGCCTCTGGAAACACCATATATTTT. Residues: CASSLAVAASGNTIYF.